This T cell receptor beta chain was observed in a study of blood T cell repertoires in COVID-19. In the study overall: Acute and convalescent COVID-19 specimens originated in the United States, Italy and Spain.

Sequencing was performed with immunoSEQ multiplex PCR; in TCRdb, only in-frame clones are kept and a portion is missing. The table includes hundreds of thousands of clones, roughly 86% detected once. This clone came up a few times. The sequence derives from a man in his sixties with acute or convalescent COVID-19. The sample comprised peripheral blood.

The chain's CDR3 is CASTREGGEKLFF. The CDR3 nucleotides read TGCGCCAGCACCCGGGAGGGTGGGGAAAAACTGTTTTTT. The chain joins TRBV5-1 to TRBJ1-4; no clear D gene. V was pared by 6 bases and J by 8 bases, with 14 bases between. Per the germline V gene, CDR1 is SGHRS and CDR2 is YFSETQ. The CDR3 loop spans 13 amino acids.